Sequencing of this T cell receptor (beta chain) was carried out in a study of T cell responses to AZD1222 COVID-19 vaccine. The CDR3 consists of 13 residues. CDR1 is DFQATT, CDR2 SNEGSKA, per germline (reference sequence). Trimming took 3 bases from V and 2 from J, leaving 10 bases between them. Sequencing was performed with immunoSEQ multiplex PCR; in TCRdb, only in-frame clones are kept and a portion is missing. The profile shows around 140,000 clones, just over 90% of them singletons. The receptor comes from an adult in good health. This material consisted of peripheral blood, taken on day 0 of AZD1222 vaccination. The genes are TRBV20-1 and TRBJ1-2, with D possibly matching TRBD1 (5 bases). As DNA, the CDR3 is TGCAGTGCTAGTTACGGACAAAACTATGGCTACACCTTC. This encodes CSASYGQNYGYTF.